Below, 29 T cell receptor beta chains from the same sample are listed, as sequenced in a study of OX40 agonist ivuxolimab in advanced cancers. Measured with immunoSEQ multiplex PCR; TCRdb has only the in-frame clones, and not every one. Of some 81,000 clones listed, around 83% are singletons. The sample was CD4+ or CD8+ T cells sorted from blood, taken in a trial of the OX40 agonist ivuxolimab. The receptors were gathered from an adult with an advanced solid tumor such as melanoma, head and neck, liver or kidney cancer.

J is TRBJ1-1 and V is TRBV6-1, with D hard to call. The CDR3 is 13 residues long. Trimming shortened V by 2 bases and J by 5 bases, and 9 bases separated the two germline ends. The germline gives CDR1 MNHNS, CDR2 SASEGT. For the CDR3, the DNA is TGTGCCAGCAGTGAACAGTCCGGGACTGAAGCTTTCTTT. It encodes CASSEQSGTEAFF.

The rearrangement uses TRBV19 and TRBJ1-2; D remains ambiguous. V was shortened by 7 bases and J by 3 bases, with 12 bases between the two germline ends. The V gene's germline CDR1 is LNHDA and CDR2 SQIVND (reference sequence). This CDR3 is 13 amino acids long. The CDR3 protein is CASTIYGHYGYTF. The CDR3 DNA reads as TGTGCCAGTACCATTTACGGGCACTATGGCTACACCTTC.

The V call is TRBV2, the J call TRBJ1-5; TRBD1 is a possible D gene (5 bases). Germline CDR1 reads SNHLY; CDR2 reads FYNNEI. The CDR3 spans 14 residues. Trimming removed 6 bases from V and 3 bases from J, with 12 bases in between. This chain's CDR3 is CASSPDSPNQPQHF. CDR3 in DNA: TGTGCCAGCAGCCCTGACAGCCCCAATCAGCCCCAGCATTTT.

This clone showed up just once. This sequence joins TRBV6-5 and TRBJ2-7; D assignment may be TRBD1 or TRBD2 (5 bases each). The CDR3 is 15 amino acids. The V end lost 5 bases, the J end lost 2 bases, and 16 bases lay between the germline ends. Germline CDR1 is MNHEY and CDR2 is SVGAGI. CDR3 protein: CASSRTGTQPYEQYF. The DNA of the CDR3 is TGTGCCAGCAGTCGAACCGGGACCCAGCCCTACGAGCAGTACTTC.

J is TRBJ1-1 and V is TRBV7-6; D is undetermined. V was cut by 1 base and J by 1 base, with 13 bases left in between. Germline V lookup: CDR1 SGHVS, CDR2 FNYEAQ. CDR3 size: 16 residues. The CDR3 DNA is TGTGCCAGCAGCTTAGTTTCTAACAGCCGGAACACTGAAGCTTTCTTT. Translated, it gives CASSLVSNSRNTEAFF.

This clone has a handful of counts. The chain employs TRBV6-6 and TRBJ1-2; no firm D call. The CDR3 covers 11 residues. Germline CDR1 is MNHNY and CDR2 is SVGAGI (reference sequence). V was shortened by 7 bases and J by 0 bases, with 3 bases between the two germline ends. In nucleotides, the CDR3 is TGTGCCAGCAACTCTAACTATGGCTACACCTTC. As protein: CASNSNYGYTF.

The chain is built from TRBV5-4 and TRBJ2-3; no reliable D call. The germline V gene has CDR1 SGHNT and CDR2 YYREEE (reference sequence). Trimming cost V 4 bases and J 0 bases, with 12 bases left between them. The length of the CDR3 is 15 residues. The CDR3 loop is CASSGGRPSTDTQYF. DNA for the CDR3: TGTGCCAGCAGCGGCGGCCGGCCTAGCACAGATACGCAGTATTTT.

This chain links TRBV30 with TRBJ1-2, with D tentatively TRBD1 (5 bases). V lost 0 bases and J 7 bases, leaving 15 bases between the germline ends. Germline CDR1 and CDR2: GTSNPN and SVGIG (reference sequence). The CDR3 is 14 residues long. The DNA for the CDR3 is TGTGCCTGGAGTGTACTTGGCCCGACAGCTGGCTACACCTTC. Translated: CAWSVLGPTAGYTF.

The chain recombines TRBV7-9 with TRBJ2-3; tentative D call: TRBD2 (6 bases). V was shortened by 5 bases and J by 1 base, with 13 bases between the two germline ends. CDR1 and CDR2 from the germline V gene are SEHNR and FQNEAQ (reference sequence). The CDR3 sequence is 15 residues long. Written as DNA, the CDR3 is TGTGCCAGCAGCCCTCGACTAGTTGGCACAGATACGCAGTATTTT. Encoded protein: CASSPRLVGTDTQYF.

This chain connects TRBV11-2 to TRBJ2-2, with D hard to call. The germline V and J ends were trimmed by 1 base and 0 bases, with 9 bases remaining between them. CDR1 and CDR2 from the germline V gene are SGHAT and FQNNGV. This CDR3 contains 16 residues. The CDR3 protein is CASSLVGQANTGELFF. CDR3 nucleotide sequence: TGTGCCAGCAGCTTAGTGGGCCAGGCGAACACCGGGGAGCTGTTTTTT. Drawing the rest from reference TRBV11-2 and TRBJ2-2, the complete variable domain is EAGVAQSPRYKIIEKRQSVAFWCNPISGHATLYWYQQILGQGPKLLIQFQNNGVVDDSQLPKDRFSAERLKGVDSTLKIQPAKLEDSAVYLCASSLVGQANTGELFFGEGSRLTVL.

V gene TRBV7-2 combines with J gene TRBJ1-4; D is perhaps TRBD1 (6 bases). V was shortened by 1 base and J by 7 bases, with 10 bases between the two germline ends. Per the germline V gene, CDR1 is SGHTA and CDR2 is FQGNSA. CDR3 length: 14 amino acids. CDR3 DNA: TGTGCCAGCAGCTTAGACAGGGCCAGTGAAAAACTGTTTTTT. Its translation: CASSLDRASEKLFF.

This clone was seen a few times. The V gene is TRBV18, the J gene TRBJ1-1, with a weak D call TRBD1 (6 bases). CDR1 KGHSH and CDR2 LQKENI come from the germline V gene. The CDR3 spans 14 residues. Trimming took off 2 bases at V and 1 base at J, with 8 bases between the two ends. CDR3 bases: TGTGCCAGCTCACCAAGGACAGAGAACACTGAAGCTTTCTTT. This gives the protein CASSPRTENTEAFF. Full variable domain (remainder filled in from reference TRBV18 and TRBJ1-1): NAGVMQNPRHLVRRRGQEARLRCSPMKGHSHVYWYRQLPEEGLKFMVYLQKENIIDESGMPKERFSAEFPKEGPSILRIQQVVRGDSAAYFCASSPRTENTEAFFGQGTRLTVV.

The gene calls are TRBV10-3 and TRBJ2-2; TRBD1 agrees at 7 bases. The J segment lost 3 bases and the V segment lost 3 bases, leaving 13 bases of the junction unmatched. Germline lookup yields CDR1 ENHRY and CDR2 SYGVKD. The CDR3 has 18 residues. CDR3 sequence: CAISDSSRDSGHTGELFF. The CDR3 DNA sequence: TGTGCCATCAGTGATTCGAGCCGGGACAGCGGACACACCGGGGAGCTGTTTTTT.

The CDR3 here is CASRGPGANEAFF. CDR3 nucleotide sequence: TGTGCCAGCAGGGGCCCTGGGGCTAATGAAGCTTTCTTT. V gene TRBV6-1 combines with J gene TRBJ1-1, with D perhaps TRBD1 (5 bases). The CDR3 loop spans 13 amino acids. CDR1 is MNHNS and CDR2 is SASEGT in the germline V gene. V lost 6 bases to trimming and J lost 7 bases, with 15 bases between them.

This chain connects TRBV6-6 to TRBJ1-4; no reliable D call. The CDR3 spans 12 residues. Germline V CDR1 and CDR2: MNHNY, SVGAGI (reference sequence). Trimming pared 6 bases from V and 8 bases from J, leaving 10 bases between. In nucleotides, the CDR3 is TGTGCCAGCAGCCCAGACCCGGAAAAACTGTTTTTT. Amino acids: CASSPDPEKLFF.

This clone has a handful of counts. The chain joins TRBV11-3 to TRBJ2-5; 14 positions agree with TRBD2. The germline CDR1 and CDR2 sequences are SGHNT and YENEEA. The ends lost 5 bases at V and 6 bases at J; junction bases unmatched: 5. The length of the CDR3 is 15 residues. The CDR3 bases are TGTGCCAGCAGCCCGGGACTAGCGGGAGTGCAGACCCAGTACTTC. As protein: CASSPGLAGVQTQYF.

For the CDR3, the DNA is TGCGCCAGCAGCGGAGTTCTGGGGGTGGAGACCCAGTACTTC. Translated, it gives CASSGVLGVETQYF. The chain couples TRBV5-1 to TRBJ2-5, with D possibly called TRBD1 or TRBD2 (5 bases each). The CDR3 consists of 14 residues. Per germline, CDR1 SGHRS and CDR2 YFSETQ. Trimming removed 4 bases from V and 5 bases from J, with 15 bases in between.

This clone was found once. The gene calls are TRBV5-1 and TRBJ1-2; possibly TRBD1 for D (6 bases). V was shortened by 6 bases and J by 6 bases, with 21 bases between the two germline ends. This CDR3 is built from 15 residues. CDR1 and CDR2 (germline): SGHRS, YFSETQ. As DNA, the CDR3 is TGCGCCAGCAACACCGCCGGGGGCGGGGTAGATGGCTACACCTTC. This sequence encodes CASNTAGGGVDGYTF. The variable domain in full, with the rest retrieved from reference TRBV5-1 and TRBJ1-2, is KAGVTQTPRYLIKTRGQQVTLSCSPISGHRSVSWYQQTPGQGLQFLFEYFSETQRNKGNFPGRFSGRQFSNSRSEMNVSTLELGDSALYLCASNTAGGGVDGYTFGSGTRLTVV.

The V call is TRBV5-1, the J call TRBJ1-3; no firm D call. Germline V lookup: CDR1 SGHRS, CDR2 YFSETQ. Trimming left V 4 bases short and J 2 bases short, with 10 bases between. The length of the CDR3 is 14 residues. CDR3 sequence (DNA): TGCGCCAGCAGCCCGGGTGGCCCTGGAAACACCATATATTTT. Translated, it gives CASSPGGPGNTIYF.

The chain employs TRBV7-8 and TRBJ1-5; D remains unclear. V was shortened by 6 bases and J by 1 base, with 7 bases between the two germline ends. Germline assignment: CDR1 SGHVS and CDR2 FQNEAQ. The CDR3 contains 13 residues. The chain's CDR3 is CASSPMSNQPQHF. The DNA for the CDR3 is TGTGCCAGCAGTCCGATGAGCAATCAGCCCCAGCATTTT.

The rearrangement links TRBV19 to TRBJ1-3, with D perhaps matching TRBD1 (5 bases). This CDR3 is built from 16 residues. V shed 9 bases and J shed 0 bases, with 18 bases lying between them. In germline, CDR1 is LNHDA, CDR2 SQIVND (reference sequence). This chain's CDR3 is CASQGRDGSSGNTIYF. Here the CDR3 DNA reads TGTGCCAGCCAGGGCCGGGACGGTAGCTCTGGAAACACCATATATTTT.

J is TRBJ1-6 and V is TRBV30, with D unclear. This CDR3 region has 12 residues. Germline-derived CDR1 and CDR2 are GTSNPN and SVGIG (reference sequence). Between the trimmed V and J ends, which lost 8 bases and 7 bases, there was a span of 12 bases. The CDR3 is CAGLRRNSPLHF. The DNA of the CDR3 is TGTGCCGGGCTTAGGCGGAATTCACCCCTCCACTTT.

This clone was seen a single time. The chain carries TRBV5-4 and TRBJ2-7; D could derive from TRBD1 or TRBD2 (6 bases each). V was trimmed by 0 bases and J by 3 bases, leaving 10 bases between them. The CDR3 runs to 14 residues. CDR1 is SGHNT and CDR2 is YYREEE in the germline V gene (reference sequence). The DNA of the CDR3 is TGTGCCAGCAGCTTGGAGGGGGGAGACTACGAGCAGTACTTC. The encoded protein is CASSLEGGDYEQYF.

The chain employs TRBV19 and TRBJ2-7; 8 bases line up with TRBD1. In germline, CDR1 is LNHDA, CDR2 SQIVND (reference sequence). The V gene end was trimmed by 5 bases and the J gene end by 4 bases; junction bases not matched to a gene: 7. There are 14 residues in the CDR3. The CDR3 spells CASSVTGAPYEQYF. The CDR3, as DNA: TGTGCCAGTAGTGTGACAGGGGCCCCTTACGAGCAGTACTTC.

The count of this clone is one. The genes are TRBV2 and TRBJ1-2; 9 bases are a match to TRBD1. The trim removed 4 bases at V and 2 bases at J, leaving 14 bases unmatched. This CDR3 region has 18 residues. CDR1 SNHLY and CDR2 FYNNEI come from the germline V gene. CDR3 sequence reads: CASSVTGGGNVENYGYTF. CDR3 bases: TGTGCCAGCAGTGTGACAGGGGGTGGTAACGTGGAAAACTATGGCTACACCTTC.

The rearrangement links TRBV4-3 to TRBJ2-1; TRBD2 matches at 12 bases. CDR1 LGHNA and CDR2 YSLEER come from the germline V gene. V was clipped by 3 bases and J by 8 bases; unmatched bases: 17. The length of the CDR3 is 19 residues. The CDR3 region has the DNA TGCGCCAGCAGCCATAAATCCGGGACTAGCGGGCCGGGGATGTATGAGCAGTTCTTC. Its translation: CASSHKSGTSGPGMYEQFF.

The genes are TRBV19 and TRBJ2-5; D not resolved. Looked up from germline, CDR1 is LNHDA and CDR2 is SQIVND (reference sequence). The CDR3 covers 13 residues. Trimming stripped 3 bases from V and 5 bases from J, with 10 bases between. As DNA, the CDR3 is TGTGCCAGTAGTATGGGTAGTTGGGAGACCCAGTACTTC. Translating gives CASSMGSWETQYF.

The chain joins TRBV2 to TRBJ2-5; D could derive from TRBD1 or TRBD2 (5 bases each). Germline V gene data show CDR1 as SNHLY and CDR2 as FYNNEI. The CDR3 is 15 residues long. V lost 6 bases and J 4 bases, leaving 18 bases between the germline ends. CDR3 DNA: TGTGCCAGCAGGCGGTCAGGGTTTCGGGGAGAGACCCAGTACTTC. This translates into CASRRSGFRGETQYF.

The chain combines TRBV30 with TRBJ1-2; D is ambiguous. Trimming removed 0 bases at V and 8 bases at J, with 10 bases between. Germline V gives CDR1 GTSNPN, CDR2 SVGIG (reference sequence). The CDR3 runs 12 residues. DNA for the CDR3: TGTGCCTGGAGTGTAATGGCGGCGGGCTACACCTTC. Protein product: CAWSVMAAGYTF.